The sequence of this TCR beta chain was determined in a study of T cells expressing NK-cell markers. From the 5' RACE reads, TCRdb lists one entry per CDR3 protein and no DNA. This listing includes some 500,000 distinct CDR3 sequences. The sample taken for sequencing was blood T cells: a sorted CD56 or NKG2C T cell subset, CD4+ or CD8+ T cells, or bulk PBMC T cells (not recorded which). The TCR originated in a woman in her forties or fifties in good health.

CDR3 sequence reads: CASSPGTSGIDQETQYF. This sequence joins TRBV12-3 or TRBV12-4 and TRBJ2-5; TCRdb selects TRBD2, and the lack of DNA leaves this call unchecked. The CDR3 covers 17 residues.